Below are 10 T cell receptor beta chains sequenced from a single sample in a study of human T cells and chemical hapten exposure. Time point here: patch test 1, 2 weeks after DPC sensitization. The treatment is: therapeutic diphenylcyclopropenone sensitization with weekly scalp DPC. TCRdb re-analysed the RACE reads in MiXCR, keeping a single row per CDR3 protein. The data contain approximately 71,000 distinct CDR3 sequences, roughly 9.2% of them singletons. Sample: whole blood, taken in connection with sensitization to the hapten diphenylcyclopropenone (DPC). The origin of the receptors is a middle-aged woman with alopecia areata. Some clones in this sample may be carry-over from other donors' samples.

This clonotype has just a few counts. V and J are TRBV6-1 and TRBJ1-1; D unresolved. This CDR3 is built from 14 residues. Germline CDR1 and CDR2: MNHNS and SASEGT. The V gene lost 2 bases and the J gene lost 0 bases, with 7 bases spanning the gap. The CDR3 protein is CASSEHYMNTEAFF. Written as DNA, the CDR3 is TGTGCCAGCAGTGAACATTACATGAACACTGAAGCTTTCTTT.

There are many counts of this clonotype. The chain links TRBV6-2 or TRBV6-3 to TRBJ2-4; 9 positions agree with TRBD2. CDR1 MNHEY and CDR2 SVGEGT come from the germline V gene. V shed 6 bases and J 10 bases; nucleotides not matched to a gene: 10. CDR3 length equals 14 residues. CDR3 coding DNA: TGTGCCAGCAGCCCCCGAGGCGGGGGGGATATTCAGTACTTC. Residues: CASSPRGGGDIQYF.

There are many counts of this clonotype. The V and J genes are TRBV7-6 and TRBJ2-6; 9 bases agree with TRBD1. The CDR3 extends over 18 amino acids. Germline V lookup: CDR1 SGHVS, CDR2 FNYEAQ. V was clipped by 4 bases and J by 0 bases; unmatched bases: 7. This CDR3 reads CASSSLQGASSGANVLTF. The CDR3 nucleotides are TGTGCCAGCAGCTCTTTACAGGGGGCCAGCTCTGGGGCCAACGTCCTGACTTTC.

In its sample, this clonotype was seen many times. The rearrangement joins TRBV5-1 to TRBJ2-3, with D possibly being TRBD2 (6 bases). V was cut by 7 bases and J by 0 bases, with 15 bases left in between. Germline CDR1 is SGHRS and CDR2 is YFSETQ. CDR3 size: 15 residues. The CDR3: CASPRRRESTDTQYF. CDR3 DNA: TGCGCCAGCCCCCGACGGAGGGAAAGCACAGATACGCAGTATTTT.

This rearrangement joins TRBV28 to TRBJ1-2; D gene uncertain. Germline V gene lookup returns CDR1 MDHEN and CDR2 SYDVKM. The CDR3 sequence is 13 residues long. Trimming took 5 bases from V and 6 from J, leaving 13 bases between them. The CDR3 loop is CASSQPYGDGYTF. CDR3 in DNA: TGTGCCAGCAGTCAGCCCTACGGCGATGGCTACACCTTC.

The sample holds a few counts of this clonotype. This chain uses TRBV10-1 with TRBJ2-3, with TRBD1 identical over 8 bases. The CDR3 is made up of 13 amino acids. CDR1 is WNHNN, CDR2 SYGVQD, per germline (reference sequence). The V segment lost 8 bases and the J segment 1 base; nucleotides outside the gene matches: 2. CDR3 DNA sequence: TGCGCCAGCGGGGGACAGGGCACAGATACGCAGTATTTT. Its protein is CASGGQGTDTQYF.

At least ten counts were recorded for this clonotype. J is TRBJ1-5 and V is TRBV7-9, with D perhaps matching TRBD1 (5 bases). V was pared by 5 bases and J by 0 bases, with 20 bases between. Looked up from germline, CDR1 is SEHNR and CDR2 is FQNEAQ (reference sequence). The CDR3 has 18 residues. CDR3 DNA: TGTGCCAGCAGCCCCGAGGGCTCAGGGATGGGTAGCAATCAGCCCCAGCATTTT. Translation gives CASSPEGSGMGSNQPQHF.

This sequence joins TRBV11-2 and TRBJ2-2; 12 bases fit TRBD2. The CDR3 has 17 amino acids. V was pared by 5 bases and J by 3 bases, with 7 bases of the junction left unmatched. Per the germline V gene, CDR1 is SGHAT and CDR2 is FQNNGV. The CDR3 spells CASSQTSGGLYTGELFF. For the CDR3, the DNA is TGTGCCAGCAGCCAGACTAGCGGGGGTTTGTACACCGGGGAGCTGTTTTTT.

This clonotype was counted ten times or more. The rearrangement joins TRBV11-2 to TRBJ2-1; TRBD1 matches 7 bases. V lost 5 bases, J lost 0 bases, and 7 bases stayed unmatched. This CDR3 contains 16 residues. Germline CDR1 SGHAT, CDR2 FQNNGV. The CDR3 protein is CASSPWDSSSYNEQFF. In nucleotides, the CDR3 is TGTGCCAGCAGCCCCTGGGACAGTAGCTCCTACAATGAGCAGTTCTTC.

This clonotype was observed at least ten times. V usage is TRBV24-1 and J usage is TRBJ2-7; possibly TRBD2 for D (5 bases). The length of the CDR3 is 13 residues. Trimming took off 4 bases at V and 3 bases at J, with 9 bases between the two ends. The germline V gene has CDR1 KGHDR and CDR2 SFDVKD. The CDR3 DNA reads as TGTGCCACCAGTGACCCAGGACTCTACGAGCAGTACTTC. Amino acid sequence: CATSDPGLYEQYF.